The TCR beta chain described here comes from a study of shared clonotypes between healthy human individuals. Study as a whole: Each donor's CD4 naive and CD4 memory cells filled three plates apiece, CD8 naive two, and CD8 memory one.

Study conclusions and caveats: A few donors showed sharing of approximately 4.7% of naive CD4 clonotypes.

As processed by the authors: ImmunoSEQ output held junction-only sequences without quality scores, so filtering differed. Produced via immunoSEQ multiplex PCR; TCRdb's table is partial and in-frame only. D and trimming were read from the DNA, whereas the V and J calls and clone size are those reported in that table. The data hold about 2.4 million clones, with under 95% observed a single time. Comment on this clone: The antigen is not known.

This CDR3 is built from 11 residues. The germline V and J ends were trimmed by 7 bases and 4 bases, with 7 bases remaining between them. CDR1 and CDR2 (germline): MDHEN, SYDVKM. The TCR originated in a man aged 18 to 29 in good health. Some clones in this sample may be carry-over from other donors' samples. The chain couples TRBV28 to TRBJ1-2; D is unclear. Specimen: naive CD4+ T cells from PBMCs. Sample subset: CD45RA+ positively selected. In nucleotides, the CDR3 is TGTGCCAGCAAACCCGGCTATGGCTACACCTTC. Protein product: CASKPGYGYTF.